The next 19 T cell receptor beta chains were all read from a single sample in a study of blood T cell repertoires in COVID-19. Clones were read by immunoSEQ multiplex PCR, and TCRdb kept only the in-frame ones, dropping some. This sample yields about 94,000 clones, of which just under 80% are seen a single time; about 6% belongs to the top ten. Sequencing used peripheral blood. The receptors stem from a man in his 70s with COVID-19, enrolled during active disease.

The chain has TRBV24-1 and TRBJ1-5; D call uncertain. Between the trimmed V and J ends, which lost 2 bases and 0 bases, there was a span of 7 bases. CDR1 is KGHDR and CDR2 is SFDVKD in the germline V gene. The CDR3 is 15 residues long. CDR3 residues: CATSDSRYSNQPQHF. CDR3 coding DNA: TGTGCCACCAGTGATTCCCGTTATAGCAATCAGCCCCAGCATTTT.

V gene TRBV19 combines with J gene TRBJ2-3; tentatively, D is TRBD2 (6 bases). Germline V gene lookup returns CDR1 LNHDA and CDR2 SQIVND (reference sequence). V lost 1 base, J lost 2 bases, and 13 bases lay in between. This CDR3 has 16 residues. The CDR3 protein is CASSIGGSGFTDTQYF. For the CDR3, the DNA is TGTGCCAGTAGTATAGGGGGTAGCGGCTTCACAGATACGCAGTATTTT. The full variable domain, in which reference TRBV19 and TRBJ2-3 provide the parts outside the CDR3, is DGGITQSPKYLFRKEGQNVTLSCEQNLNHDAMYWYRQDPGQGLRLIYYSQIVNDFQKGDIAEGYSVSREKKESFPLTVTSAQKNPTAFYLCASSIGGSGFTDTQYFGPGTRLTVL.

The V call is TRBV5-5, the J call TRBJ1-1; 10 bases line up with TRBD1. Germline CDR1 is SGHKS and CDR2 is YYEKEE (reference sequence). This CDR3 is built from 15 residues. J was trimmed by 5 bases and V by 5 bases; bases with no gene match: 9. CDR3 bases: TGTGCCAGCAGTCCTATGACAGGGGGCTTGACTGAAGCTTTCTTT. Encoded protein: CASSPMTGGLTEAFF.

V usage is TRBV7-2 and J usage is TRBJ1-1; maybe TRBD1 (6 bases). The CDR3 runs to 13 residues. V lost 5 bases and J lost 4, with 11 bases in between. Germline CDR1 and CDR2: SGHTA and FQGNSA. The CDR3 protein is CASSLKTGTEAFF. The CDR3 bases are TGTGCCAGCAGCCTAAAGACAGGCACTGAAGCTTTCTTT.

The rearrangement joins TRBV18 to TRBJ2-1, with 9 bases matching TRBD2. Germline loops: CDR1 KGHSH, CDR2 LQKENI. CDR3 length: 15 amino acids. J was trimmed by 6 bases and V by 2 bases; bases with no gene match: 5. The CDR3 loop reads CASSPSSGSSNEQFF. CDR3 nucleotides: TGTGCCAGCTCACCAAGTAGCGGGAGTAGCAATGAGCAGTTCTTC.

Notes on this clone: The same CDR3 also results from other DNA sequences found in this sample. The V call is TRBV19, the J call TRBJ2-2; the match to TRBD1 covers 9 bases. This CDR3 contains 15 residues. Unmatched junction bases numbered 0, after V lost 4 bases and J lost 0 bases. Germline loops: CDR1 LNHDA, CDR2 SQIVND (reference sequence). DNA for the CDR3: TGTGCCAGTAGTAGGACAGGGGCGAACACCGGGGAGCTGTTTTTT. This codes for CASSRTGANTGELFF.

The chain couples TRBV5-1 to TRBJ1-1; 7 positions match TRBD1. The V and J ends lost 3 bases and 5 bases, in that order; junction bases with no gene match: 7. The CDR3 length is 14 residues. Germline lookup yields CDR1 SGHRS and CDR2 YFSETQ. Written as DNA, the CDR3 is TGCGCCAGCAGCTCGGGCAGGGGGTCGACTGAAGCTTTCTTT. Translated, it gives CASSSGRGSTEAFF.

The gene calls are TRBV7-2 and TRBJ2-7, with TRBD2 matching 13 bases. CDR3 length equals 17 residues. Germline V gene sequence: CDR1 SGHTA, CDR2 FQGNSA. Germline trimming cut 2 bases from V and 6 bases from J; bases unmatched to any gene: 10. The CDR3 DNA follows: TGTGCCAGCAGCTTAAGAGGATGGACTAGCGGGAGATCCGAGCAGTACTTC. Encoded protein: CASSLRGWTSGRSEQYF.

The chain combines TRBV4-3 with TRBJ2-5; D unclear. V shed 1 base and J shed 5 bases, with 8 bases lying between them. Germline CDR1 is LGHNA and CDR2 is YSLEER. There are 13 residues in the CDR3. DNA for the CDR3: TGCGCCAGCAGCCAAGCCCACAGCGAGACCCAGTACTTC. Its translation: CASSQAHSETQYF.

The V call is TRBV6-5, the J call TRBJ1-1; 9 bases map to TRBD1. V was clipped by 6 bases and J by 5 bases; unmatched bases: 4. The CDR3 contains 13 residues. Germline CDR1 reads MNHEY; CDR2 reads SVGAGI. The CDR3 nucleotides read TGTGCCAGCAGAGGGACAGGGAGGACTGAAGCTTTCTTT. It specifies CASRGTGRTEAFF.

The chain recombines TRBV6-5 with TRBJ2-7, with 8 nucleotides matching TRBD1. Unmatched junction bases numbered 3, after V lost 0 bases and J lost 2 bases. CDR3 length: 15 amino acids. Looked up from germline, CDR1 is MNHEY and CDR2 is SVGAGI. Here the CDR3 DNA reads TGTGCCAGCAGTTACTCGACCAGGGGGCCCTACGAGCAGTACTTC. Its protein product is CASSYSTRGPYEQYF.

DNA for the CDR3: TGTGCCAGCCCCATGAAGGACAGCCACTACGAGCAGTACTTC. It specifies CASPMKDSHYEQYF. This chain links TRBV21-1 with TRBJ2-7; the table's D call TRBD1 went unverified against the DNA. TRBV21-1 is listed as a pseudogene. CDR3 length equals 14 residues.

The chain uses TRBV7-2 and TRBJ2-1, with 8 bases matching TRBD1. The trim removed 4 bases at V and 3 bases at J, leaving 5 bases unmatched. The CDR3 sequence is 15 residues long. Germline V gives CDR1 SGHTA, CDR2 FQGNSA. The CDR3 protein is CASSSGQGFYNEQFF. DNA for the CDR3: TGTGCCAGCAGCTCCGGACAGGGTTTCTACAATGAGCAGTTCTTC.

This clone was counted only a few times. The chain joins TRBV19 to TRBJ2-1, with 10 bases that match TRBD2. The junction had 11 bases not matched to a gene; V was cut back by 9 bases and J by 0 bases. Germline lookup yields CDR1 LNHDA and CDR2 SQIVND (reference sequence). CDR3 length: 17 residues. CDR3 sequence reads: CASRSSGGISSYNEQFF. DNA for the CDR3: TGTGCCAGCCGTTCTAGCGGGGGAATTAGCTCCTACAATGAGCAGTTCTTC.

The CDR3 region has the DNA TGTGCCAGCAGCCCTCGGCCCGTCCGGGATAACTATGGCTACACCTTC. This translates into CASSPRPVRDNYGYTF. The chain has TRBV3-1 (or the pseudogene TRBV3-2) and TRBJ1-2, with D hard to call. V was clipped by 4 bases and J by 1 base, with 16 bases between them. This CDR3 is 16 amino acids long. In germline, CDR1 is LGHDT, CDR2 YNNKEL (reference sequence).

Regarding this clone: Different DNA sequences within this sample yield the same CDR3. V usage is TRBV6-5 and J usage is TRBJ1-2; no firm D call. The V gene's germline CDR1 is MNHEY and CDR2 SVGAGI. This CDR3 is 13 amino acids long. Trimming cost V 8 bases and J 4 bases, with 14 bases left between them. CDR3 sequence: CASFREAGYGYTF. Here the CDR3 DNA reads TGTGCCAGCTTTAGGGAAGCGGGCTATGGCTACACCTTC.

This clone has a handful of counts. The chain uses TRBV19 and TRBJ1-6, with a possible D match to TRBD1 (5 bases). CDR3 length: 13 residues. V gave up 4 bases and J gave up 8 bases, with 9 bases separating them. The germline CDR1 and CDR2 sequences are LNHDA and SQIVND (reference sequence). As DNA, the CDR3 is TGTGCCAGTAGTAACAGGTTTGATTCACCCCTCCACTTT. It translates to CASSNRFDSPLHF. The complete variable domain, with remaining parts taken from reference TRBV19 and TRBJ1-6, reads DGGITQSPKYLFRKEGQNVTLSCEQNLNHDAMYWYRQDPGQGLRLIYYSQIVNDFQKGDIAEGYSVSREKKESFPLTVTSAQKNPTAFYLCASSNRFDSPLHFGNGTRLTVT.

The gene calls are TRBV5-6 and TRBJ1-1, with 8 bases fitting TRBD1. The trim removed 6 bases at V and 4 bases at J, leaving 11 bases unmatched. The CDR3 is made up of 15 amino acids. Looked up from germline, CDR1 is SGHDT and CDR2 is YYEEEE. Written as DNA, the CDR3 is TGTGCCAGCAAAAGCCATTCAGGGGGCGGCACTGAAGCTTTCTTT. Protein sequence: CASKSHSGGGTEAFF.

This clone was seen at least ten times. CDR3 loop: CAIHPTGGDKEAFF. The CDR3 bases are TGTGCCATTCACCCGACAGGGGGCGATAAAGAAGCTTTCTTT. The genes are TRBV28 and TRBJ1-1; 10 bases match TRBD1. Germline trimming cut 10 bases from V and 8 bases from J; bases unmatched to any gene: 13. The CDR3 sequence is 14 residues long. Germline values: CDR1 MDHEN, CDR2 SYDVKM.